The clone carrying this T cell receptor (beta chain) was picked up many times. Its antigen is currently unknown. RNA was extracted from whole blood without cell sorting, alongside germline DNA. V shed 7 bases and J shed 1 base, with 14 bases lying between them. CDR1 and CDR2 from the germline V gene are SQVTM and ANQGSEA. CDR3 size: 14 residues. A primer matching the constant region was used to make TCR beta cDNA from approximately 0.45 ug of total RNA. Researchers made the TCR beta libraries by running three nested multiplex PCR rounds with slightly modified ARM-PCR. TRBV1-TRBV30 forward primers and a C-beta reverse primer were used in the first two PCR rounds, which each ran for nine to ten cycles. TCRdb re-derived calls from the multiplex PCR reads in MiXCR, one entry per CDR3 protein. The table shows approximately 340,000 distinct CDR3 sequences, with 65% occurring only once. The sample belongs to a study of tumor-infiltrating lymphocytes in primary liver carcinoma. Study in general: Samples yielded about 3.5 to 8 million productive TCRbeta reads, similar across tissue types.

The study's findings and limits: Pairs comparing tumor with adjacent tissue or blood overlapped less than pairs drawn from tumor regions.

The rearrangement uses TRBV29-1 and TRBJ2-1; D might be TRBD2 (6 bases). The sample was peripheral blood. The receptor's source is a middle-aged man with primary liver carcinoma and hepatitis B virus infection. The CDR3 region is CSGEDFRSYNEQFF. In DNA, the CDR3 is TGCAGCGGGGAGGACTTCCGTTCCTACAATGAGCAGTTCTTC.